Presented here are 5 T cell receptor beta chains from one specimen sequenced in a study of neurological immune-mediated disorders. TCRdb independently ran MiXCR on the 5' RACE reads; one entry per CDR3 protein. The table has around 67,000 distinct CDR3 sequences, 5.2% seen once. Sequencing was performed on PBMCs. The receptor source for this set is a man aged 18 to 30 with multiple sclerosis.

This clonotype was observed at least ten times. V and J are TRBV9 and TRBJ2-5, with TRBD2 identical over 8 bases. Germline CDR1 is SGDLS and CDR2 is YYNGEE. V lost 0 bases, J lost 4 bases, and 5 bases stayed unmatched. The CDR3 runs to 15 residues. The CDR3 sequence: CASSVGAGGSETQYF. In DNA form, the CDR3 reads TGTGCCAGCAGCGTAGGTGCGGGGGGATCAGAGACCCAGTACTTC.

The sample holds a few counts of this clonotype. The rearrangement joins TRBV27 to TRBJ1-4; D is unclear. Germline V gene sequence: CDR1 MNHEY, CDR2 SMNVEV (reference sequence). CDR3 length: 13 residues. V shed 2 bases and J shed 5 bases, with 6 bases lying between them. As DNA, the CDR3 is TGTGCCAGCAGTTTACAGTACAATGAAAAACTGTTTTTT. It translates to CASSLQYNEKLFF.

Ten or more counts support this clonotype. V and J are TRBV10-3 and TRBJ2-6; the match to TRBD1 covers 7 bases. CDR3 length: 18 residues. With 2 bases clipped from V and 2 bases from J, the junction kept 9 bases outside the gene matches. Germline V CDR1 and CDR2: ENHRY, SYGVKD. DNA of the CDR3: TGTGCCATCAGTGAGGAAGCGATCGACAGGGCTGGGGCCAACGTCCTGACTTTC. This sequence encodes CAISEEAIDRAGANVLTF.

This clonotype came up many times. This chain links TRBV5-1 with TRBJ1-5, with a weak D call TRBD1 (5 bases). The CDR3 is 15 amino acids. Germline CDR1 and CDR2: SGHRS and YFSETQ. V lost 3 bases, J lost 1 base, and 11 bases lay in between. CDR3 sequence: CASSWSPGSNQPQHF. The CDR3 DNA reads TGCGCCAGCAGCTGGAGCCCAGGGAGCAATCAGCCCCAGCATTTT. Combining the CDR3 with reference TRBV5-1 and TRBJ1-5 gives the whole variable domain KAGVTQTPRYLIKTRGQQVTLSCSPISGHRSVSWYQQTPGQGLQFLFEYFSETQRNKGNFPGRFSGRQFSNSRSEMNVSTLELGDSALYLCASSWSPGSNQPQHFGDGTRLSIL.

This clonotype appeared many times. The junction differs from germline at one of its ends, possibly a read error. The rearrangement links TRBV5-1 to TRBJ1-5, with 9 bases aligning to TRBD1. The CDR3 spans 14 residues. The germline V gene has CDR1 SGHRS and CDR2 YFSETQ. As DNA, the CDR3 is TGCGCCAGCAGCTCCCGGACAGGGGATCAGCCCCAGAATTTT. It codes for CASSSRTGDQPQNF.